These 30 T cell receptor beta chains were all obtained from the same sample, sequenced in a study of T cell responses to AZD1222 COVID-19 vaccine. Only in-frame clones appear in the TCRdb table, and some are missing; sequencing was by immunoSEQ multiplex PCR. Of under 150,000 clones in the sample, 85% to 95% were seen once. Sequencing used peripheral blood, obtained on day 0 of AZD1222 vaccination. These receptors were taken from an adult in good health.

This chain connects TRBV6-2 or TRBV6-3 to TRBJ1-6; TRBD1 might be the D (5 bases). The CDR3 has 17 amino acids. V was trimmed by 0 bases and J by 7 bases, leaving 16 bases between them. Germline V gives CDR1 MNHEY, CDR2 SVGEGT. The CDR3 sequence is CASSYSSLGTTNSPLHF. The CDR3 nucleotides are TGTGCCAGCAGTTACTCGTCATTGGGGACGACAAATTCACCCCTCCACTTT.

The rearrangement joins TRBV15 to TRBJ2-1; no definite D call. V gave up 5 bases and J gave up 0 bases, with 20 bases separating them. The CDR3 spans 18 residues. The germline CDR1 and CDR2 sequences are LNHNV and YYDKDF (reference sequence). CDR3 region: CATSPFLVGASSYNEQFF. CDR3 nucleotide sequence: TGTGCCACCAGCCCATTTCTGGTTGGAGCGAGCTCCTACAATGAGCAGTTCTTC.

This chain links TRBV7-6 with TRBJ2-2; D may be TRBD1 (6 bases). V lost 5 bases and J lost 4, with 14 bases in between. The germline gives CDR1 SGHVS, CDR2 FNYEAQ. This CDR3 comprises 15 residues. The DNA for the CDR3 is TGTGCCAGCAGCCTGACAGGATCAACCACCGGGGAGCTGTTTTTT. Its translation: CASSLTGSTTGELFF.

The CDR3: CASSLSRGAPYEQYF. DNA for the CDR3: TGTGCCAGCAGCTTAAGTCGGGGGGCACCCTACGAGCAGTACTTC. The chain has TRBV7-2 and TRBJ2-7, with D perhaps TRBD2 (7 bases). The CDR3 covers 15 residues. The germline V and J ends were trimmed by 2 bases and 2 bases, with 13 bases remaining between them. CDR1 and CDR2 (germline): SGHTA, FQGNSA.

The chain recombines TRBV15 with TRBJ2-7; D unresolved. V was cut by 0 bases and J by 2 bases, with 8 bases left in between. The CDR3 runs to 14 residues. Per germline, CDR1 LNHNV and CDR2 YYDKDF (reference sequence). The CDR3 protein is CATSRDRGTYEQYF. CDR3 DNA: TGTGCCACCAGCAGAGATCGTGGCACCTACGAGCAGTACTTC.

This chain links TRBV11-2 with TRBJ1-1; no firm D call. Trimming removed 1 base from V and 3 bases from J, with 9 bases in between. Looked up from germline, CDR1 is SGHAT and CDR2 is FQNNGV. CDR3 length: 14 residues. CDR3 DNA: TGTGCCAGCAGCTTAGGGGAGGAGTACACTGAAGCTTTCTTT. This encodes CASSLGEEYTEAFF.

This chain uses TRBV18 with TRBJ2-5; D uncertain. CDR3 length: 13 residues. Trimming took off 3 bases at V and 7 bases at J, with 12 bases between the two ends. Germline V lookup: CDR1 KGHSH, CDR2 LQKENI. The CDR3: CASSPDQVGTQYF. The CDR3 nucleotides are TGTGCCAGCTCACCGGACCAGGTCGGGACCCAGTACTTC.

The V and J genes are TRBV29-1 and TRBJ2-7, with TRBD2 matching over 12 bases. This CDR3 is built from 16 residues. After removal of 6 bases from V and 4 bases from J, the junction contained 13 bases not matched to a gene. The V gene's germline CDR1 is SQVTM and CDR2 ANQGSEA. The CDR3 DNA follows: TGCAGCGTGGAACGACTAGCGGGAGACGAAGGTTACGAGCAGTACTTC. Protein product: CSVERLAGDEGYEQYF.

The chain links TRBV7-2 to TRBJ2-5; D may correspond to TRBD1 or TRBD2 (5 bases each). The V gene lost 4 bases and the J gene lost 1 base, with 13 bases spanning the gap. Germline values: CDR1 SGHTA, CDR2 FQGNSA. This CDR3 is built from 15 residues. The CDR3 sequence: CASSSWGGSQETQYF. The CDR3 coding sequence is TGTGCCAGCAGCTCCTGGGGCGGGTCCCAAGAGACCCAGTACTTC. The full variable domain, in which reference TRBV7-2 and TRBJ2-5 provide the parts outside the CDR3, is GAGVSQSPSNKVTEKGKDVELRCDPISGHTALYWYRQSLGQGLEFLIYFQGNSAPDKSGLPSDRFSAERTGGSVSTLTIQRTQQEDSAVYLCASSSWGGSQETQYFGPGTRLLVL.

This chain joins TRBV10-1 and TRBJ2-7, with D possibly TRBD1 on 6 matching bases. Per germline, CDR1 WNHNN and CDR2 SYGVQD (reference sequence). The CDR3 is 12 residues long. Between the trimmed V and J ends, which lost 6 bases and 3 bases, there was a span of 9 bases. CDR3 sequence: CASSGTNYEQYF. The DNA of the CDR3 is TGCGCCAGCAGCGGGACAAACTACGAGCAGTACTTC.

This chain connects TRBV3-1 (or the pseudogene TRBV3-2) to TRBJ2-5; no clear D gene. CDR1 LGHDT and CDR2 YNNKEL come from the germline V gene (reference sequence). The CDR3 has 13 amino acids. Trimming took off 1 base at V and 5 bases at J, with 8 bases between the two ends. CDR3 in amino acids: CASSQGGWETQYF. In DNA, the CDR3 is TGTGCCAGCAGCCAAGGGGGATGGGAGACCCAGTACTTC.

This clone has just a few counts. CDR3: CASMARNYGYTF. In DNA form, the CDR3 reads TGTGCCAGCATGGCGAGGAACTATGGCTACACCTTC. The V gene is TRBV6-5, the J gene TRBJ1-2; D is ambiguous. V lost 7 bases, J lost 2 bases, and 8 bases lay in between. The germline CDR1 and CDR2 sequences are MNHEY and SVGAGI. CDR3 size: 12 residues.

This chain joins TRBV23-1 and TRBJ1-2; 7 nucleotides align to TRBD1. TRBV23-1 is an open reading frame, and its role is uncertain. Germline trimming cut 4 bases from V and 4 bases from J; bases unmatched to any gene: 9. This CDR3 region has 15 residues. The CDR3 is CASSRKLDRFYGYTF. In DNA, the CDR3 is TGCGCCAGCAGTCGCAAATTGGACAGGTTCTATGGCTACACCTTC.

This clone has more than one count but fewer than ten. The chain joins TRBV7-8 to TRBJ2-3; 11 nucleotides match TRBD2. The junction had 5 bases not matched to a gene; V was cut back by 3 bases and J by 6 bases. CDR1 SGHVS and CDR2 FQNEAQ come from the germline V gene. This CDR3 comprises 15 residues. DNA for the CDR3: TGTGCCAGCAGCTTGGGACTAGCGGTAGTTGATACGCAGTATTTT. It encodes CASSLGLAVVDTQYF.

The rearrangement links TRBV6-4 to TRBJ2-1; 10 nucleotides agree with TRBD2. This CDR3 has 14 residues. Germline CDR1 is MRHNA and CDR2 is SNTAGT. V dropped 3 bases and J dropped 6; count of bases not matched to a gene: 2. CDR3 amino acids: CASSEASGSNEQFF. The CDR3 nucleotides read TGTGCCAGCAGTGAGGCTAGCGGGAGCAATGAGCAGTTCTTC.

The V gene is TRBV20-1, the J gene TRBJ1-5; D not resolved. Trimming left V 3 bases short and J 2 bases short, with 14 bases between. The CDR3 is 15 amino acids. CDR1 is DFQATT, CDR2 SNEGSKA, per germline (reference sequence). CDR3 amino acids: CSASISVQGNQPQHF. CDR3 nucleotide sequence: TGCAGTGCTAGTATTTCGGTTCAGGGCAATCAGCCCCAGCATTTT.

V and J are TRBV5-1 and TRBJ2-2; D ambiguous. V lost 2 bases, J lost 4 bases, and 12 bases lay in between. CDR3 size: 15 residues. The germline gives CDR1 SGHRS, CDR2 YFSETQ. The CDR3 is CASSFGQYGTGELFF. CDR3 sequence (DNA): TGCGCCAGCAGCTTCGGTCAGTACGGCACCGGGGAGCTGTTTTTT.

The V call is TRBV6-6, the J call TRBJ1-6, with 9 bases that match TRBD1. V dropped 4 bases and J dropped 10; count of bases not matched to a gene: 8. From germline, CDR1 is MNHNY and CDR2 SVGAGI (reference sequence). The CDR3 runs to 15 residues. Here the CDR3 DNA reads TGTGCCAGCAGTTCCACGGACAGGGGACACTCACCCCTCCACTTT. Its protein is CASSSTDRGHSPLHF.

The V gene is TRBV4-3, the J gene TRBJ1-1; 7 bases map to TRBD1. J was trimmed by 3 bases and V by 0 bases; bases with no gene match: 13. Germline CDR1 is LGHNA and CDR2 is YSLEER. The CDR3 is 18 amino acids. CDR3 sequence: CASSQDLPFRGAHTEAFF. CDR3 nucleotides: TGCGCCAGCAGCCAAGATCTGCCTTTCAGGGGGGCACACACTGAAGCTTTCTTT.

The CDR3 reads CASSSLGIGGRDEQYF. The CDR3 bases are TGTGCCAGCAGTTCATTGGGAATCGGCGGGAGGGACGAGCAGTACTTC. The V call is TRBV6-5, the J call TRBJ2-7; 9 nucleotides align to TRBD2. J gave up 5 bases and V 4 bases, and 12 bases lay outside the gene matches. Looked up from germline, CDR1 is MNHEY and CDR2 is SVGAGI. CDR3 length equals 16 residues.

The chain employs TRBV7-9 and TRBJ2-3; TRBD2 matches 9 bases. Germline V gene data show CDR1 as SEHNR and CDR2 as FQNEAQ (reference sequence). The V and J ends lost 5 bases and 5 bases, in that order; junction bases with no gene match: 14. The CDR3 consists of 17 residues. The CDR3 here is CASSGTQGGGAEDTQYF. In nucleotides, the CDR3 is TGTGCCAGCAGCGGTACCCAGGGCGGGGGGGCGGAAGATACGCAGTATTTT.

In its sample, this clone was seen once. The DNA for the CDR3 is TGTGCCAGCAGAAGAGGGACAGTTAATTCACCCCTCCACTTT. Encoded protein: CASRRGTVNSPLHF. The chain links TRBV27 to TRBJ1-6; TRBD1 aligns across 7 bases. Germline values: CDR1 MNHEY, CDR2 SMNVEV (reference sequence). J gave up 6 bases and V 6 bases, and 5 bases lay outside the gene matches. This CDR3 comprises 14 residues.

This chain joins TRBV28 and TRBJ2-1; D may be TRBD2 (5 bases). The CDR3 extends over 14 amino acids. Trimming cost V 2 bases and J 6 bases, with 11 bases left between them. Germline V gene data show CDR1 as MDHEN and CDR2 as SYDVKM. CDR3 coding DNA: TGTGCCAGCAGTTTAAAAAAGCGGCTCAATGAGCAGTTCTTC. Its protein product is CASSLKKRLNEQFF.

The rearrangement joins TRBV7-2 to TRBJ2-2; a possible D gene is TRBD1 (6 bases). V lost 5 bases, J lost 8 bases, and 12 bases lay in between. Germline V gene lookup returns CDR1 SGHTA and CDR2 FQGNSA. The CDR3 extends over 13 amino acids. This CDR3 reads CASSPDRLGELFF. The CDR3 DNA follows: TGTGCCAGCAGCCCCGACAGGTTAGGGGAGCTGTTTTTT. The full variable domain, its missing parts supplied by reference TRBV7-2 and TRBJ2-2, is GAGVSQSPSNKVTEKGKDVELRCDPISGHTALYWYRQSLGQGLEFLIYFQGNSAPDKSGLPSDRFSAERTGGSVSTLTIQRTQQEDSAVYLCASSPDRLGELFFGEGSRLTVL.

V is TRBV2 and J is TRBJ1-2; a possible D gene is TRBD1 (6 bases). The length of the CDR3 is 15 residues. CDR1 is SNHLY and CDR2 is FYNNEI in the germline V gene. V lost 6 bases and J lost 8, with 22 bases in between. CDR3 region: CASSGNRDGVLGYTF. CDR3 nucleotide sequence: TGTGCCAGCAGCGGAAACAGGGACGGGGTATTGGGCTACACCTTC.

This chain joins TRBV20-1 and TRBJ2-2, with TRBD2 matching 12 bases. The V segment lost 3 bases and the J segment 6 bases; nucleotides outside the gene matches: 2. The CDR3 sequence is 14 residues long. Germline loops: CDR1 DFQATT, CDR2 SNEGSKA (reference sequence). The DNA of the CDR3 is TGCAGTGCTAGTAGACTAGCGGGAGCCGGGGAGCTGTTTTTT. Amino acids: CSASRLAGAGELFF.

This clone was seen a single time. The J gene is TRBJ1-1, the V gene TRBV5-1; tentatively, D is TRBD1 (6 bases). In germline, CDR1 is SGHRS, CDR2 YFSETQ. The ends were cut back, 4 bases at V and 4 bases at J, with 11 bases in the middle. The CDR3 has 13 amino acids. The CDR3 DNA is TGCGCCAGCAGCATACGGGGGCCCACTGAAGCTTTCTTT. Residues: CASSIRGPTEAFF.

The chain joins TRBV5-8 to TRBJ1-1, with D perhaps matching TRBD1 (5 bases). V lost 0 bases and J lost 9, with 12 bases in between. The CDR3 has 13 amino acids. CDR1 and CDR2 (germline): SGHTS, YDEGEE. DNA of the CDR3: TGTGCCAGCAGCTTGGAGTATCGGGACCAAGCTTTCTTT. It is translated as CASSLEYRDQAFF.

The CDR3 bases are TGTGCCAGCAGCAAAGGGGGCACAGCCTACGAGCAGTACTTC. It translates to CASSKGGTAYEQYF. The chain couples TRBV7-2 to TRBJ2-7; TRBD1 matches 7 bases. Germline V gene data show CDR1 as SGHTA and CDR2 as FQGNSA. CDR3 length: 14 residues. J lost 2 bases, V lost 5 bases, and 6 bases had no gene match.

V gene TRBV12-5 combines with J gene TRBJ2-7, with TRBD2 identical over 9 bases. CDR3 length: 14 amino acids. CDR1 and CDR2 (germline): LGHNT, FRNRAP. The J segment lost 7 bases and the V segment lost 7 bases, leaving 11 bases of the junction unmatched. CDR3 nucleotides: TGTGCTAGTGCCGAGCTAAGCGGGGGGAGGGAGCAGTACTTC. Translating gives CASAELSGGREQYF.